The 5 T cell receptor beta chains below were found in one sample sequenced in a study of blood T cell repertoires in COVID-19 (dated by TCRdb to 2019 to 2021). Receptor amplification or capture employed the immunoSEQ multiplex PCR assay. TCRdb provides this immuneACCESS table in a form limited to in-frame rearrangements. Some clones are lacking; in checked studies, under half of them reflect an unresolved V gene, and why the rest are absent is not known. A total of more than 100,000 clones appear in this sample, 75% to 90% of them only once. The top ten clonotypes cover about 2.5% of the sample. Sequencing was carried out using peripheral blood. Source of these receptors: a man in his fifties with active COVID-19.

This rearrangement joins TRBV5-5 to TRBJ2-1; no definite D call. Germline V gene sequence: CDR1 SGHKS, CDR2 YYEKEE (reference sequence). The V gene lost 0 bases and the J gene lost 7 bases, with 2 bases spanning the gap. CDR3 size: 11 residues. Here the CDR3 DNA reads TGTGCCAGCAGCTTGGCGAATGAGCAGTTCTTC. Encoded protein: CASSLANEQFF.

V and J are TRBV7-2 and TRBJ1-3; a weak D match, TRBD1 (5 bases). CDR1 is SGHTA, CDR2 FQGNSA, per germline. V was shortened by 5 bases and J by 4 bases, with 18 bases between the two germline ends. The CDR3 extends over 16 amino acids. CDR3 in DNA: TGTGCCAGCAGCCCCCGGATCTCAGGGTCGGGAAACACCATATATTTT. Its translation is CASSPRISGSGNTIYF. Variable domain in full (rest from reference TRBV7-2 and TRBJ1-3): GAGVSQSPSNKVTEKGKDVELRCDPISGHTALYWYRQSLGQGLEFLIYFQGNSAPDKSGLPSDRFSAERTGGSVSTLTIQRTQQEDSAVYLCASSPRISGSGNTIYFGEGSWLTVV.

The chain joins TRBV10-3 to TRBJ1-2; D is unclear. The CDR3 has 12 amino acids. CDR1 ENHRY and CDR2 SYGVKD come from the germline V gene. V lost 2 bases and J lost 6, with 7 bases in between. The CDR3, as DNA: TGTGCCATCAGTGAGGTGGCTCATGGCTACACCTTC. This sequence encodes CAISEVAHGYTF.

Only one count was recorded for this clone. This sequence joins TRBV15 and TRBJ1-5, with 8 positions matching TRBD1. CDR1 and CDR2 from the germline V gene are LNHNV and YYDKDF (reference sequence). This CDR3 region has 15 residues. Trimming at V came to 5 bases and at J to 0 bases, leaving 3 bases not matched to a gene. Here the CDR3 reads CATSPTGDSNQPQHF. CDR3 nucleotides: TGTGCCACCAGCCCGACAGGGGATAGCAATCAGCCCCAGCATTTT.

The gene calls are TRBV2 and TRBJ2-7, with D possibly being TRBD2 (6 bases). Trimming shortened V by 10 bases and J by 2 bases, and 9 bases separated the two germline ends. This CDR3 is 11 amino acids long. Germline CDR1 is SNHLY and CDR2 is FYNNEI. CDR3 loop: CAIREAYEQYF. In DNA form, the CDR3 reads TGTGCCATAAGGGAGGCCTACGAGCAGTACTTC.